This TCR beta chain derives from a study of T-cell memory formation after mild COVID-19. V trimming: 3 bases; J trimming: 8 bases; junction bases outside the gene matches: 7. Germline-derived CDR1 and CDR2 are SGHTA and FQGNSA. This CDR3 comprises 14 residues. Study outcomes and limitations: Pre-infection memory held some responding clones, suggesting pre-existing cross-reactive T cells responded. Later expanders leaned CD4+, whereas clones that contracted between day 15 and 85 were balanced CD4/CD8.

TCRdb independently ran MiXCR on the 5' RACE reads; one entry per CDR3 protein. Here the sample spans over 500,000 distinct CDR3 sequences, roughly 17% being singletons. Turning to this clonotype: Its target is unknown.

The sequence derives from an adult woman who had mild COVID-19 (a few samples of this study predate the infection). Cell type and time point are not known. Material for sequencing was PBMCs or a T cell subset sorted from them (not recorded which). The V and J genes are TRBV7-2 and TRBJ1-2; 9 bases map to TRBD1. CDR3 sequence reads: CASSFDRDREGYTF. The CDR3 DNA sequence: TGTGCCAGCAGCTTTGATCGGGACAGGGAAGGCTACACCTTC.